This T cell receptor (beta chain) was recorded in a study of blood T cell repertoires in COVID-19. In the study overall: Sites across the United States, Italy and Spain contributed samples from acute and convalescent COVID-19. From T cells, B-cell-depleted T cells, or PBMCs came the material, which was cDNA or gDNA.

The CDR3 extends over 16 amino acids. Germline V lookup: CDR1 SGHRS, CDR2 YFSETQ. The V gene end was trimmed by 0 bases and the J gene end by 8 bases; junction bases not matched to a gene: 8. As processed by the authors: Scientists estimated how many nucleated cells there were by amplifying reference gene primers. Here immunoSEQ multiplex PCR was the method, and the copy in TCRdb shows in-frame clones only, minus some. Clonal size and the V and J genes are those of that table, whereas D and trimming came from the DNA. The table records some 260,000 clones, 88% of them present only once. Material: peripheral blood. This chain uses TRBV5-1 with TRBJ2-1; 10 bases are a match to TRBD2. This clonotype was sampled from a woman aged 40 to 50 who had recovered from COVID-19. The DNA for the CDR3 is TGCGCCAGCAGCTTGGCCAGAGCGGGAGGGCCGGATGAGCAGTTCTTC. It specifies CASSLARAGGPDEQFF.